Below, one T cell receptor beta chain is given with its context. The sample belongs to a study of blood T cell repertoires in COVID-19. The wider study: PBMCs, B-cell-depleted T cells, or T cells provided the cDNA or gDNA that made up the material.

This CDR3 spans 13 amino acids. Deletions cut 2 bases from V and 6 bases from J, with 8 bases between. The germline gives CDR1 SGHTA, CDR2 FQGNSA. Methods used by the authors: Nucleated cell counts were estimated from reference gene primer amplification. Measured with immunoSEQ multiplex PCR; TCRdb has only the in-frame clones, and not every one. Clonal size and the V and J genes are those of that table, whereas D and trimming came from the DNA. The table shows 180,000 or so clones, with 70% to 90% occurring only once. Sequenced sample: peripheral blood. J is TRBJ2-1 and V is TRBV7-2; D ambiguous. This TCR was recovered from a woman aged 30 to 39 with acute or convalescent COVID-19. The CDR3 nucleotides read TGTGCCAGCAGCTTATCAGGATCCAATGAGCAGTTCTTC. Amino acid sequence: CASSLSGSNEQFF.